These 20 T cell receptor beta chains originate from one sample sequenced in a study of CD8 T cells in ankylosing spondylitis. TCRdb reprocessed the 5' RACE reads with MiXCR, giving one entry per CDR3 protein. The sample includes about 240,000 distinct CDR3 sequences, roughly 8% of them seen just once. The sample was blood, either unsorted or a sorted T cell fraction (not recorded which). The receptors originated from a female donor with ankylosing spondylitis or in good health (not recorded which).

This clonotype has a count of ten or more. The gene calls are TRBV6-5 and TRBJ1-5; possible D gene TRBD1, 5 bases. V shed 1 base and J shed 1 base, with 14 bases lying between them. Germline CDR1 is MNHEY and CDR2 is SVGAGI. CDR3 length: 17 residues. The CDR3 region is CASSYLSGGESNQPQHF. DNA for the CDR3: TGTGCCAGCAGTTACTTATCTGGGGGAGAAAGCAATCAGCCCCAGCATTTT.

Points on this clonotype: With a much larger clone just one base away, this may be a read error. The genes are TRBV7-2 and TRBJ2-3; 8 positions agree with TRBD1. The assigned J gene may be wrong: the sequence end matches TRBJ1-5 better. CDR3 length: 15 amino acids. Germline V gene sequence: CDR1 SGHTA, CDR2 FQGNSA. CDR3 protein: CASSFGTGTADTQHF. The CDR3 bases are TGTGCCAGCAGCTTCGGGACAGGAACGGCAGATACGCAGCATTTT.

As to this clonotype: A clone one base away is much larger, so this may be a read error. J is TRBJ2-1 and V is TRBV6-2 or TRBV6-3; a weak D match, TRBD1 (6 bases). The CDR3 runs to 11 residues. Germline V gene lookup returns CDR1 MNHEY and CDR2 SVGEGT. CDR3 amino acids: CASSYGTSPSF. CDR3 DNA: TGTGCCAGCAGTTACGGGACATCTCCGTCCTTC.

This clonotype was observed at least ten times. The chain recombines TRBV29-1 with TRBJ2-6, with D possibly being TRBD2 (7 bases). V was pared by 5 bases and J by 2 bases, with 16 bases between. CDR1 is SQVTM and CDR2 is ANQGSEA in the germline V gene. This CDR3 is 16 amino acids long. The CDR3 sequence: CSVSRTAGTGANVLTF. For the CDR3, the DNA is TGCAGCGTTAGTAGGACAGCGGGGACTGGGGCCAACGTCCTGACTTTC.

This clonotype was observed many times. The chain is built from TRBV6-1 and TRBJ1-5; D unclear. The CDR3 extends over 13 amino acids. CDR1 and CDR2 (germline): MNHNS, SASEGT. V was pared by 3 bases and J by 7 bases, with 10 bases between. Here the CDR3 reads CASSDMMGQPQHF. As DNA, the CDR3 is TGTGCCAGCAGTGATATGATGGGACAGCCCCAGCATTTT.

This clonotype was counted at least ten times. The chain uses TRBV5-1 and TRBJ2-1; D might be TRBD1 (5 bases). Trimming removed 2 bases at V and 13 bases at J, with 16 bases between. The CDR3 runs 13 residues. Germline V gene sequence: CDR1 SGHRS, CDR2 YFSETQ. This CDR3 is CASSFRARDYQFF. The CDR3 DNA reads as TGCGCCAGCAGCTTTAGGGCCAGGGATTACCAGTTCTTC. Using reference TRBV5-1 and TRBJ2-1 for the parts outside the CDR3, the full variable domain is KAGVTQTPRYLIKTRGQQVTLSCSPISGHRSVSWYQQTPGQGLQFLFEYFSETQRNKGNFPGRFSGRQFSNSRSEMNVSTLELGDSALYLCASSFRARDYQFFGPGTRLTVL.

Turning to this clonotype: The junction departs from the called germline gene at one end, perhaps through a read error. The gene calls are TRBV30 and TRBJ2-7, with a tentative D call TRBD2 (6 bases). Germline V CDR1 and CDR2: GTSNPN, SVGIG (reference sequence). This CDR3 has 14 residues. The CDR3 loop is CVWSVGAEGYEQYF. In DNA form, the CDR3 reads TGTGTCTGGAGTGTGGGAGCGGAGGGCTACGAGCAGTACTTC.

This clonotype has ten or more counts. The CDR3 nucleotides read TGCGCCAGCAGCTGGACGGCGAACACCGGGGAGCTGTTTTTT. The encoded protein is CASSWTANTGELFF. The gene calls are TRBV5-1 and TRBJ2-2; no reliable D call. CDR3 length: 14 amino acids. Looked up from germline, CDR1 is SGHRS and CDR2 is YFSETQ. V was cut by 3 bases and J by 0 bases, with 6 bases left in between.

This clonotype was seen a handful of times. The rearrangement joins TRBV10-3 to TRBJ2-7, with 8 positions matching TRBD2. V shed 1 base, J shed 0 bases, and the junction held 5 bases outside the gene matches. The CDR3 consists of 16 residues. Germline CDR1 is ENHRY and CDR2 is SYGVKD. Here the CDR3 DNA reads TGTGCCATCAGTGAGTTGGCGGGAGGTAGCTCCTACGAGCAGTACTTC. It yields the protein CAISELAGGSSYEQYF.

The table lists this clonotype with many counts. This chain connects TRBV3-1 to TRBJ1-1; perhaps TRBD1 as D (6 bases). The CDR3 sequence is 13 residues long. The ends were cut back, 1 base at V and 10 bases at J, with 13 bases in the middle. Germline loops: CDR1 LGHDT, CDR2 YNNKEL (reference sequence). CDR3 sequence reads: CASSQGYRAVAFF. Written as DNA, the CDR3 is TGTGCCAGCAGCCAAGGGTACAGGGCGGTAGCTTTCTTT. The full variable domain, its missing parts supplied by reference TRBV3-1 and TRBJ1-1, is DTAVSQTPKYLVTQMGNDKSIKCEQNLGHDTMYWYKQDSKKFLKIMFSYNNKELIINETVPNRFSPKSPDKAHLNLHINSLELGDSAVYFCASSQGYRAVAFFGQGTRLTVV.

This clonotype was detected many times. The CDR3: CASSPQTSSQETQYF. DNA for the CDR3: TGTGCCAGCAGCCCCCAGACTAGCAGCCAAGAGACCCAGTACTTC. The chain carries TRBV7-2 and TRBJ2-5; 7 bases line up with TRBD2. CDR3 length: 15 amino acids. Trimming cost V 5 bases and J 1 base; bases outside gene matches: 7. The germline CDR1 and CDR2 sequences are SGHTA and FQGNSA.

This clonotype was found many times. The V gene is TRBV5-8, the J gene TRBJ2-5; weak D call: TRBD1 (5 bases). V dropped 4 bases and J dropped 2 bases, with 12 bases sitting between them. The CDR3 runs 14 residues. Germline CDR1 is SGHTS and CDR2 is YDEGEE. CDR3 DNA: TGTGCCAGCAGCCCGTTAGGGGCTCAAGAGACCCAGTACTTC. Translation gives CASSPLGAQETQYF.

This clonotype was counted many times. This chain joins TRBV6-5 and TRBJ1-2; unclear D gene. This CDR3 spans 15 amino acids. Trimming left V 0 bases short and J 4 bases short, with 12 bases between. Germline assignment: CDR1 MNHEY and CDR2 SVGAGI. The CDR3 DNA is TGTGCCAGCAGTTACTCGAGCGGCCAGGCCTATGGCTACACCTTC. Encoded protein: CASSYSSGQAYGYTF.

The gene calls are TRBV7-2 and TRBJ1-5, with D perhaps matching TRBD1 (5 bases). Trimming cost V 2 bases and J 6 bases, with 8 bases left between them. The CDR3 is 13 residues long. The germline gives CDR1 SGHTA, CDR2 FQGNSA. The CDR3 nucleotides are TGTGCCAGCAGCTTACGGGGGTTTCAGCCCCAGCATTTT. Protein: CASSLRGFQPQHF.

This clonotype was seen many times. The chain carries TRBV29-1 and TRBJ2-5; 8 nucleotides line up with TRBD2. Germline V gene lookup returns CDR1 SQVTM and CDR2 ANQGSEA. The CDR3 is 15 residues long. Germline trimming cut 0 bases from V and 10 bases from J; bases unmatched to any gene: 13. The CDR3 protein is CSVEDPTSGSWDQYF. CDR3 DNA sequence: TGCAGCGTTGAAGATCCAACTAGCGGTTCTTGGGACCAGTACTTC.

This clonotype was recorded at least ten times. The V and J genes are TRBV6-2 or TRBV6-3 and TRBJ2-2; D gene unclear. Per germline, CDR1 MNHEY and CDR2 SVGEGT. Trimming removed 4 bases from V and 7 bases from J, with 13 bases in between. The CDR3 has 14 amino acids. The DNA of the CDR3 is TGTGCCAGCAGTTGGGCCGACTTCAGCGGGGAGCTGTTTTTT. It encodes CASSWADFSGELFF.

In its sample, this clonotype was seen many times. The chain couples TRBV7-9 to TRBJ2-7, with 11 bases lining up with TRBD1. This CDR3 region has 12 residues. Germline V CDR1 and CDR2: SEHNR, FQNEAQ (reference sequence). Losses at the gene ends were 3 bases for V and 13 bases for J; bases not matched to a gene: 5. The DNA for the CDR3 is TGTGCCAGCAGCTTGGAGGACAGGGGGCTTTACTTC. Residues: CASSLEDRGLYF.

A note on this clonotype: This may come from a read error, since a much larger clone is one base off. The chain couples TRBV13 to TRBJ2-7; 8 bases match TRBD1. CDR1 is PRHDT, CDR2 FYEKMQ, per germline (reference sequence). This CDR3 contains 15 residues. V lost 5 bases, J lost 6 bases, and 12 bases stayed unmatched. The chain's CDR3 is CASSLDPRDRSEQYF. The CDR3 DNA reads as TGTGCCAGCAGCCTAGACCCCCGGGACAGGTCCGAGCAGTACTTC. Filled out from reference TRBV13 and TRBJ2-7, the complete variable domain reads AAGVIQSPRHLIKEKRETATLKCYPIPRHDTVYWYQQGPGQDPQFLISFYEKMQSDKGSIPDRFSAQQFSDYHSELNMSSLELGDSALYFCASSLDPRDRSEQYFGPGTRLTVT.

This clonotype showed up many times. This chain joins TRBV7-6 and TRBJ1-6, with 9 nucleotides matching TRBD1. CDR3 length: 14 residues. Per the germline V gene, CDR1 is SGHVS and CDR2 is FNYEAQ. V lost 4 bases to trimming and J lost 14 bases; unmatched junction nucleotides: 9. This CDR3 is CASSSGTGLGSLHF. The CDR3 bases are TGTGCCAGCAGCTCCGGGACAGGGCTTGGATCCCTCCACTTT.

A few counts support this clonotype. The rearrangement links TRBV9 to TRBJ2-2; TRBD2 matches at 7 bases. Trimming at V came to 4 bases and at J to 5 bases, leaving 5 bases not matched to a gene. CDR3 length: 14 residues. The V gene's germline CDR1 is SGDLS and CDR2 YYNGEE. The CDR3 DNA follows: TGTGCCAGCAGCAGTTATAGCGGGACCGGGGAGCTGTTTTTT. It translates to CASSSYSGTGELFF. Full variable domain (missing parts from reference TRBV9 and TRBJ2-2): DSGVTQTPKHLITATGQRVTLRCSPRSGDLSVYWYQQSLDQGLQFLIQYYNGEERAKGNILERFSAQQFPDLHSELNLSSLELGDSALYFCASSSYSGTGELFFGEGSRLTVL.